One and the same sample provided the 14 T cell receptor beta chains below, sequenced in a study of cytomegalovirus exposure and HLA in healthy donors. Researchers ran the PCR with 60 Vbeta and 13 Jbeta primers. Libraries were prepared by immunoSEQ multiplex PCR; TCRdb keeps only in-frame clonotypes and omits some of them. The listing contains some 48,000 clones. Material: PBMCs. The receptors were gathered from a man aged 40-55 years in good health and CMV-seropositive.

The V and J genes are TRBV18 and TRBJ2-7; unclear D gene. V was pared by 5 bases and J by 1 base, with 15 bases between. The germline CDR1 and CDR2 sequences are KGHSH and LQKENI. The CDR3 runs 15 residues. The CDR3 DNA is TGTGCCAGCTCATCTTCAGTGACGGAGTCCTACGAGCAGTACTTC. Its protein product is CASSSSVTESYEQYF.

This chain joins TRBV7-2 and TRBJ2-4; 11 nucleotides agree with TRBD2. The V gene's germline CDR1 is SGHTA and CDR2 FQGNSA. The CDR3 has 15 residues. V gave up 1 base and J gave up 5 bases; unmatched junction bases: 1. The CDR3 DNA is TGTGCCAGCAGCTTAGGACTAGCGGGGCAAAACATTCAGTACTTC. It specifies CASSLGLAGQNIQYF.

As for this clone: Mismatch with germline at one junction end may stem from a read error. The chain recombines TRBV7-7 with TRBJ2-3, with 9 bases that match TRBD2. CDR1 is SSHAT, CDR2 FNYEAQ, per germline (reference sequence). The CDR3 has 15 amino acids. The CDR3 region has the DNA TGTGCTAGCAGCTTAGGAGATGCGGGGGGGTATACGCAGTATTTT. Protein sequence: CASSLGDAGGYTQYF.

J is TRBJ2-2 and V is TRBV18, with TRBD1 identical over 7 bases. V was clipped by 1 base and J by 0 bases; unmatched bases: 2. This CDR3 contains 16 residues. Per germline, CDR1 KGHSH and CDR2 LQKENI. DNA of the CDR3: TGTGCCAGCTCACCACTGACAGGGCCGAACACCGGGGAGCTGTTTTTT. Translating it yields CASSPLTGPNTGELFF.

The gene calls are TRBV6-6 and TRBJ2-7; 7 positions match TRBD1. CDR1 MNHNY and CDR2 SVGAGI come from the germline V gene (reference sequence). V was clipped by 5 bases and J by 4 bases; unmatched bases: 8. The CDR3 spans 14 residues. The CDR3 sequence: CASSDPGQNYEQYF. CDR3 sequence (DNA): TGTGCCAGCAGTGACCCGGGACAGAATTACGAGCAGTACTTC.

This chain joins TRBV5-1 and TRBJ2-1; TRBD2 might be the D (5 bases). This CDR3 comprises 13 residues. In germline, CDR1 is SGHRS, CDR2 YFSETQ. V was pared by 4 bases and J by 7 bases, with 12 bases between. As DNA, the CDR3 is TGCGCCAGCAGCCCCGGCCGCGGGAATGAGCAGTTCTTC. Protein product: CASSPGRGNEQFF.

J is TRBJ1-5 and V is TRBV6-5; no clear D gene. Germline V CDR1 and CDR2: MNHEY, SVGAGI. V was trimmed by 8 bases and J by 4 bases, leaving 12 bases between them. The length of the CDR3 is 13 residues. CDR3 loop: CASGLTLNQPQHF. CDR3 bases: TGTGCCAGCGGGCTCACCCTTAATCAGCCCCAGCATTTT.

This chain connects TRBV25-1 to TRBJ2-5; TRBD2 matches 15 bases. After removal of 2 bases from V and 2 bases from J, the junction contained 3 bases not matched to a gene. The CDR3 spans 17 residues. CDR1 is MGHDK and CDR2 is SYGVNS in the germline V gene. The CDR3 spells CASSEDGLAGGQETQYF. DNA of the CDR3: TGTGCCAGCAGTGAAGACGGACTAGCGGGGGGGCAAGAGACCCAGTACTTC.

V and J are TRBV7-2 and TRBJ2-5; 9 nucleotides match TRBD2. The end of the DNA is better explained by TRBJ2-7, so the J call may be wrong. The CDR3 has 15 residues. Germline-derived CDR1 and CDR2 are SGHTA and FQGNSA. CDR3: CASSLGLAGRYEQYF. Written as DNA, the CDR3 is TGTGCCAGCAGCTTAGGGCTAGCGGGAAGGTACGAGCAGTACTTC.

The genes are TRBV30 and TRBJ2-3; 8 bases are a match to TRBD2. Germline CDR1 GTSNPN, CDR2 SVGIG (reference sequence). Trimming cost V 3 bases and J 4 bases; bases outside gene matches: 0. The CDR3 has 12 residues. This chain's CDR3 is CAWSGGADTQYF. In DNA form, the CDR3 reads TGTGCCTGGAGCGGGGGGGCAGATACGCAGTATTTT.

The gene calls are TRBV7-3 and TRBJ2-5, with TRBD1 as a possible D gene (5 bases). The V end was cut by 2 bases, the J end by 2 bases, with 6 bases between. The CDR3 has 13 residues. Germline V CDR1 and CDR2: SGHTA, FQGTGA. CDR3 nucleotides: TGTGCCAGCAGCTTACAGGGACAAGAGACCCAGTACTTC. It translates to CASSLQGQETQYF.

This chain links TRBV27 with TRBJ1-3; D may be TRBD1 (6 bases). The CDR3 covers 15 residues. Deletions cut 0 bases from V and 5 bases from J, with 11 bases between. CDR1 and CDR2 from the germline V gene are MNHEY and SMNVEV (reference sequence). CDR3 nucleotide sequence: TGTGCCAGCAGTTTATCTCAGGGGTTACGAAACACCATATATTTT. Translated: CASSLSQGLRNTIYF.

The chain recombines TRBV18 with TRBJ2-7, with D possibly matching TRBD2 (5 bases). The germline gives CDR1 KGHSH, CDR2 LQKENI. CDR3 length: 14 amino acids. Trimming took off 3 bases at V and 0 bases at J, with 9 bases between the two ends. CDR3 nucleotides: TGTGCCAGCTCACCTAACCGGGACTCCTACGAGCAGTACTTC. It encodes CASSPNRDSYEQYF.

The V gene is TRBV19, the J gene TRBJ2-7; D gene ambiguous. The CDR3 totals 12 residues. The germline CDR1 and CDR2 sequences are LNHDA and SQIVND (reference sequence). Trimming took off 4 bases at V and 3 bases at J, with 7 bases between the two ends. In DNA form, the CDR3 reads TGTGCCAGTAGTACCGACAACTACGAGCAGTACTTC. It codes for CASSTDNYEQYF.